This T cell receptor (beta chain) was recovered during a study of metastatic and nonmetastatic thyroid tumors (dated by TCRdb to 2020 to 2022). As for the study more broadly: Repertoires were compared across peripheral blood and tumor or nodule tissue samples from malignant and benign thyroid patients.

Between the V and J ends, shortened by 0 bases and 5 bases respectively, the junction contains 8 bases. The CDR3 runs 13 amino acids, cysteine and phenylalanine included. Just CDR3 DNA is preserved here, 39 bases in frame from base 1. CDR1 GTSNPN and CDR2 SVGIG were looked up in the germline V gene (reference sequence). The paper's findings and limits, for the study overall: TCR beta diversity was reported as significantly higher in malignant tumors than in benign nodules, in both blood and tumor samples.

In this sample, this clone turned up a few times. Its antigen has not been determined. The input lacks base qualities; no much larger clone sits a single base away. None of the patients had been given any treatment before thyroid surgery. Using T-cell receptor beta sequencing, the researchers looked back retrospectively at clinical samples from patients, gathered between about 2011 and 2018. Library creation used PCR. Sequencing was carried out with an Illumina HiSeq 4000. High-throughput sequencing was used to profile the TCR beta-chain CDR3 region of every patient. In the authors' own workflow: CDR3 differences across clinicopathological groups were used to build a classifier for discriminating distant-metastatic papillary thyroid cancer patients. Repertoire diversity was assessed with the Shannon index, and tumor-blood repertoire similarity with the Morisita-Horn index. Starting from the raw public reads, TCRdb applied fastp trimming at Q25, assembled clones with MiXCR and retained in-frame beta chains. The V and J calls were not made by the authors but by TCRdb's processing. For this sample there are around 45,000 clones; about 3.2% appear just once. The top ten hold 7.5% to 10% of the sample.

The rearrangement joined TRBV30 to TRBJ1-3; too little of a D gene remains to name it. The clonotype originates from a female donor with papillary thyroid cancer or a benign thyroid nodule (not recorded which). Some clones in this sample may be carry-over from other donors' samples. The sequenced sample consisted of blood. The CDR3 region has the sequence CAWSVRVRNTIYF. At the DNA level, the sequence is TGTGCCTGGAGTGTACGAGTACGAAACACCATATATTTT.